These T cell receptor beta chains were read from a single sample in a study of T-cell memory formation after mild COVID-19. In TCRdb, the 5' RACE reads were re-called with MiXCR into one record per CDR3 protein. The sample carries some 280,000 distinct CDR3 sequences, roughly 17% recorded once. Sequencing was done on a sample of PBMCs or a T cell subset sorted from them (not recorded which). These receptors all stem from a man aged 18 to 29 who had mild COVID-19 (a few samples of this study predate the infection). Cell type and time point are not known. Both conserved end residues are part of each CDR3. D genes are given only for firm matches. Only part of the rows carry a size: once, few, many, or a class if the clone is expanded.

clone_size	v_call	d_call	j_call	cdr3_aa	cdr3_nt
.	TRBV7-2	TRBD2	TRBJ2-3	CASSFLAGGVRLPQYF	TGTGCCAGCAGCTTTCTAGCGGGGGGCGTTCGTCTTCCGCAGTATTTT
.	TRBV7-9	TRBD1	TRBJ1-1	CASTSPGQGAFEAFF	TGTGCCAGCACCAGTCCGGGACAGGGGGCTTTTGAAGCTTTCTTT
.	TRBV5-1	TRBD2	TRBJ2-5	CASSLAGLAKETQYF	TGCGCCAGCAGCTTGGCGGGACTAGCGAAGGAGACCCAGTACTTC
.	TRBV4-1	.	TRBJ2-7	CASSQAPQGTYEQYF	TGCGCCAGCAGCCAAGCCCCCCAAGGCACCTACGAGCAGTACTTC
.	TRBV27	TRBD2	TRBJ2-2	CASSFLGLAGTGELFF	TGTGCCAGCAGTTTCCTCGGACTAGCGGGAACCGGGGAGCTGTTTTTT
.	TRBV7-9	.	TRBJ1-4	CASYRGGPNEKLFF	TGTGCCAGTTATCGCGGGGGACCCAATGAAAAACTGTTTTTT
many	TRBV7-2	.	TRBJ2-2	CASSNTRGRTGELFF	TGTGCCAGCAGCAATACCCGGGGGCGCACCGGGGAGCTGTTTTTT
few	TRBV2	TRBD1	TRBJ1-3	CACTRGSAGNTIYF	TGTGCCTGTACCAGGGGGTCGGCTGGAAACACCATATATTTT
.	TRBV20-1	TRBD1	TRBJ1-6	CIARGPTGANSPLHF	TGCATTGCTAGAGGTCCGACAGGGGCGAATTCACCCCTCCACTTT
few	TRBV19	.	TRBJ1-2	CASISWGDYGYTF	TGTGCCAGTATATCTTGGGGCGACTATGGCTACACCTTC
few	TRBV10-3	.	TRBJ2-1	CAIRGAASPYNEQFF	TGTGCCATCAGGGGGGCCGCTAGCCCGTACAATGAGCAGTTCTTC
.	TRBV2	.	TRBJ2-3	CASSEARGGLDTQYF	TGTGCCAGCAGTGAAGCGCGAGGGGGTTTAGATACGCAGTATTTT
few	TRBV9	TRBD1	TRBJ1-6	CASSGDRGNSLHF	TGTGCCAGCAGCGGAGACAGGGGTAATTCCCTCCACTTT
many	TRBV7-3	.	TRBJ2-3	CASSRGWQDTQYF	TGTGCCAGCAGCCGGGGGTGGCAGGATACGCAGTATTTT
.	TRBV7-2	.	TRBJ1-1	CASSWSGAEAFF	TGTGCCAGCAGTTGGTCGGGAGCTGAAGCTTTCTTT
.	TRBV29-1	TRBD1	TRBJ2-7	CSVRRTGGYEQYF	TGCAGCGTTCGGCGGACAGGGGGTTACGAGCAGTACTTC
many	TRBV24-1	.	TRBJ2-1	CATSSAGVYNEQFF	TGTGCCACCAGTTCGGCAGGGGTTTACAATGAGCAGTTCTTC
few	TRBV7-8	TRBD1	TRBJ2-2	CASSRGTVKNTGELFF	TGTGCCAGCAGCAGAGGGACAGTCAAGAACACCGGGGAGCTGTTTTTT
.	TRBV9	.	TRBJ2-5	CASSQSTVYPQETQYF	TGTGCCAGCAGCCAATCGACGGTCTACCCCCAAGAGACCCAGTACTTC
.	TRBV12-5	TRBD1	TRBJ1-2	CASARDRVYGYTF	TGTGCTAGTGCCCGGGACAGGGTTTATGGCTACACCTTC
many	TRBV19	.	TRBJ1-5	CASSIDGAGGNQPQHF	TGTGCCAGTAGTATAGATGGGGCAGGAGGCAATCAGCCCCAGCATTTT
few	TRBV20-1	.	TRBJ1-2	CSAPNYGYTF	TGCAGTGCTCCGAACTATGGCTACACCTTC
few	TRBV10-3	.	TRBJ1-2	CATQISGDYGYTF	TGTGCCACCCAGATCTCAGGGGACTATGGCTACACCTTC
few	TRBV20-1	TRBD2	TRBJ2-3	CSATQLRGVSDTQYF	TGCAGTGCCACTCAATTGCGGGGGGTTTCAGATACGCAGTATTTT
few	TRBV29-1	.	TRBJ1-1	CSALWGAGTEAFF	TGCAGCGCCCTGTGGGGGGCGGGCACTGAAGCTTTCTTT
.	TRBV7-2	TRBD1	TRBJ1-1	CASSFDGQGRTEAFF	TGTGCCAGCAGCTTCGATGGACAGGGGCGGACTGAAGCTTTCTTT
.	TRBV20-1	TRBD1	TRBJ2-2	CSARDMGQYTGELFF	TGCAGTGCTAGAGATATGGGACAGTACACCGGGGAGCTGTTTTTT
many	TRBV6-5	TRBD2	TRBJ2-1	CASSSSGGAHNEQFF	TGTGCCAGCAGCAGTAGCGGGGGGGCCCACAATGAGCAGTTCTTC
once	TRBV4-1	.	TRBJ1-2	CASSQESVDYGYTF	TGCGCCAGCAGCCAAGAGAGCGTGGACTATGGCTACACCTTC
.	TRBV20-1	TRBD2	TRBJ2-1	CSARDLGGAEQFF	TGCAGTGCTAGAGATCTCGGGGGGGCCGAGCAGTTCTTC
few	TRBV20-1	.	TRBJ2-1	CSESGSYNEQFF	TGCAGTGAAAGTGGCTCCTACAATGAGCAGTTCTTC
.	TRBV20-1	.	TRBJ2-5	CSASRPGEVKTQYF	TGCAGTGCTAGCCGCCCCGGCGAAGTTAAGACCCAGTACTTC
many	TRBV7-2	.	TRBJ1-2	CASSSTAGGGYTF	TGTGCCAGCAGCTCGACAGCCGGAGGAGGCTACACCTTC
.	TRBV4-1	.	TRBJ1-1	CASSQALRSTGSEAFF	TGCGCCAGCAGCCAAGCTCTCCGTTCGACAGGCTCTGAAGCTTTCTTT
few	TRBV15	TRBD1	TRBJ1-2	CATSGGQGDGYTF	TGTGCCACCAGCGGGGGACAGGGTGATGGCTACACCTTC
.	TRBV24-1	.	TRBJ2-2	CATSDSGSAGELFF	TGTGCCACCAGTGATTCGGGGAGCGCCGGGGAGCTGTTTTTT
.	TRBV28	TRBD1	TRBJ2-1	CASSSAGTGTHEQFF	TGTGCCAGCAGTTCAGCCGGGACAGGGACCCATGAGCAGTTCTTC
.	TRBV2	.	TRBJ2-7	CASSAQEFSYEQYF	TGTGCCAGCAGTGCCCAAGAGTTCTCCTACGAGCAGTACTTC
.	TRBV28	TRBD1	TRBJ2-3	CASLDRGRTDTQYF	TGTGCCAGCCTTGACAGGGGGCGGACAGATACGCAGTATTTT
once	TRBV6-1	.	TRBJ2-2	CASLKSGGGTGELFF	TGTGCCAGCTTAAAGAGCGGAGGGGGCACCGGGGAGCTGTTTTTT
.	TRBV6-5	.	TRBJ1-1	CASSYLGRAIMNTEAFF	TGTGCCAGCAGTTACTTGGGCAGGGCCATTATGAACACTGAAGCTTTCTTT